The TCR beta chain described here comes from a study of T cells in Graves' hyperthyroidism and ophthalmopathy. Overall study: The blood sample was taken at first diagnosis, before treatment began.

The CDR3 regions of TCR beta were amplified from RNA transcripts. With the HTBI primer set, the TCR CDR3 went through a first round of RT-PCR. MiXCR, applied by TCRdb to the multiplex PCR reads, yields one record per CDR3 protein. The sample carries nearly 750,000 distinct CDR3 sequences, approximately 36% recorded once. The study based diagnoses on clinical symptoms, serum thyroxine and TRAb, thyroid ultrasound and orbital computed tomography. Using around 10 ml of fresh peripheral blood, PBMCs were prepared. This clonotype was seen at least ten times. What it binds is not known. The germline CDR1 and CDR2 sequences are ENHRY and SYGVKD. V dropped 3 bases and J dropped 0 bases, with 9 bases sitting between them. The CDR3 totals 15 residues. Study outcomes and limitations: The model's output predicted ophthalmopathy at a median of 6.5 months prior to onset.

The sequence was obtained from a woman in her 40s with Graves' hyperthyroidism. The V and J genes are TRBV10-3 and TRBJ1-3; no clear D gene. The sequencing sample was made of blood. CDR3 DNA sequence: TGTGCCATCAGTGAAATGGGTGCCTCTGGAAACACCATATATTTT. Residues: CAISEMGASGNTIYF.